The clone carrying this T cell receptor (beta chain) was picked up a small number of times. Its antigen is unknown. This record belongs to a study of T cell repertoires in cytomegalovirus infection. Germline values: CDR1 MNHNY, CDR2 SVGAGI (reference sequence). This CDR3 is built from 16 residues. V trimming: 0 bases; J trimming: 4 bases; junction bases outside the gene matches: 6. TCRdb reanalysed the reads using MiXCR and keeps one entry per CDR3 protein. This table holds approximately 910,000 distinct CDR3 sequences, approximately 30% found once. The chain couples TRBV6-6 to TRBJ2-1; TRBD2 matches at 7 bases. Sequences were derived from cultured CD8+ T cells from PBMCs, sampled from culture after CMV antigen stimulation. The clonotype comes from a human donor in good health (CMV status not recorded). Some clones in this sample may be carry-over from other donors' samples. CDR3: CASSYSTAGKYNEQFF. Written as DNA, the CDR3 is TGTGCCAGCAGTTACTCGACAGCGGGGAAGTACAATGAGCAGTTCTTC.